This passage covers 27 T cell receptor beta chains from one sample sequenced in a study of glioma-infiltrating T cells (dated by TCRdb to the mid-2010s). Reads for this sample came from an Illumina MiSeq. TCR alpha and beta CDR3 regions were amplified with the iRepertoire nested amplicon-rescue multiplex PCR (arm-PCR) platform from RNA. TCRdb ran its own pipeline on the public reads, namely fastp trimming at Q25 and MiXCR clone calling, and kept in-frame beta chains. Here each entry gathers all rows of one CDR3 protein and keeps the most common genes and DNA. Recorded for this sample are a few hundred thousand distinct CDR3 sequences; less than 50% of them occurred a single time. The ten largest clonotypes hold approximately 12% of the sample. The sequenced material came from glioma tissue, nonneoplastic brain tissue, or PBMCs (not recorded which). All receptors come from a human donor with low-grade glioma or glioblastoma, undergoing nonglioma brain surgery, or in good health (not recorded which).

This clonotype has just a few counts. This chain uses TRBV27 with TRBJ2-7; D possibly corresponds to TRBD1 (6 bases). Deletions cut 5 bases from V and 6 bases from J, with 11 bases between. Germline lookup yields CDR1 MNHEY and CDR2 SMNVEV (reference sequence). The CDR3 runs 12 residues. CDR3 DNA sequence: TGTGCCAGCAGTCCTTTGACAGGCGAGCAGTACTTC. It codes for CASSPLTGEQYF.

This clonotype has more than one count but fewer than ten. The J gene is TRBJ1-1, the V gene TRBV27, with a weak D call TRBD1 (5 bases). The V end was cut by 3 bases, the J end by 3 bases, with 20 bases between. The CDR3 length is 17 residues. Germline CDR1 is MNHEY and CDR2 is SMNVEV (reference sequence). CDR3 coding DNA: TGTGCCAGCAGTTTCACAAAACAGGAGGGAGGGGACACTGAAGCTTTCTTT. Its protein product is CASSFTKQEGGDTEAFF.

The chain uses TRBV25-1 and TRBJ2-3, with D possibly TRBD1 on 5 matching bases. V lost 6 bases and J lost 0, with 19 bases in between. The CDR3 contains 17 residues. CDR1 MGHDK and CDR2 SYGVNS come from the germline V gene. The CDR3 sequence: CASSATGWGRSTDTQYF. In DNA form, the CDR3 reads TGTGCCAGCAGCGCGACCGGGTGGGGCCGTAGCACAGATACGCAGTATTTT. Complete variable domain (other parts from reference TRBV25-1 and TRBJ2-3): EADIYQTPRYLVIGTGKKITLECSQTMGHDKMYWYQQDPGMELHLIHYSYGVNSTEKGDLSSESTVSRIRTEHFPLTLESARPSHTSQYLCASSATGWGRSTDTQYFGPGTRLTVL.

Many counts were recorded for this clonotype. CDR3 DNA sequence: TGCAGTGCTAGGGGACTAGCGCGGGAGGTCAGGAGCTCCTACGAGCAGTACTTC. This codes for CSARGLAREVRSSYEQYF. The chain joins TRBV20-1 to TRBJ2-7, with 10 bases matching TRBD2. Trimming removed 3 bases from V and 0 bases from J; junction bases left unmatched: 14. Germline CDR1 reads DFQATT; CDR2 reads SNEGSKA (reference sequence). This CDR3 has 18 residues.

In this sample, this clonotype turned up many times. The chain recombines TRBV6-1 with TRBJ2-3, with unresolved D. Germline CDR1 and CDR2: MNHNS and SASEGT. Trimming stripped 6 bases from V and 0 bases from J, with 7 bases between. CDR3 length: 13 amino acids. This chain's CDR3 is CASRGPSTDTQYF. The CDR3, as DNA: TGTGCCAGCAGGGGTCCCAGCACAGATACGCAGTATTTT.

This clonotype was seen more than once but under ten times. This chain links TRBV20-1 with TRBJ2-3; 9 bases align to TRBD2. This CDR3 contains 14 residues. Germline-derived CDR1 and CDR2 are DFQATT and SNEGSKA (reference sequence). After removal of 5 bases from V and 6 bases from J, the junction contained 9 bases not matched to a gene. The CDR3, as DNA: TGCAGTGCTGTTTCGGCGGGAGGGTCTGATACGCAGTATTTT. Its translation is CSAVSAGGSDTQYF.

The CDR3 loop is CASSPRTRDYGYTF. The CDR3, as DNA: TGTGCCAGCAGCCCCCGGACTCGAGACTATGGCTACACCTTC. The chain is built from TRBV7-2 and TRBJ1-2, with D uncertain. The CDR3 has 14 amino acids. The germline gives CDR1 SGHTA, CDR2 FQGNSA. The V end was cut by 5 bases, the J end by 3 bases, with 13 bases between.

The chain has TRBV4-2 and TRBJ2-4; D not resolved. The V gene's germline CDR1 is LGHNA and CDR2 YNFKEQ. Trimming shortened V by 4 bases and J by 2 bases, and 18 bases separated the two germline ends. The CDR3 sequence is 17 residues long. This CDR3 is CASSPGLFKWTKNIQYF. In nucleotides, the CDR3 is TGTGCCAGCAGCCCCGGGTTGTTTAAGTGGACCAAAAACATTCAGTACTTC.

This clonotype has a handful of counts. V and J are TRBV6-1 and TRBJ2-5; 9 bases agree with TRBD1. Germline V lookup: CDR1 MNHNS, CDR2 SASEGT. The junction had 14 bases not matched to a gene; V was cut back by 7 bases and J by 5 bases. CDR3 size: 16 residues. Here the CDR3 DNA reads TGTGCCAGCACGGGACAGGGTTCCAGTACGGGGGAGACCCAGTACTTC. This translates into CASTGQGSSTGETQYF.

In regard to this clonotype: It may be a read error: a sequence one base away is much more abundant. The CDR3 carries no conserved terminal phenylalanine or tryptophan, so it likely arises from a read error. This chain connects TRBV28 to TRBJ2-5, with 8 bases identical to TRBD2. CDR3 size: 13 residues. Germline values: CDR1 MDHEN, CDR2 SYDVKM. Trimming removed 5 bases from V and 5 bases from J; junction bases left unmatched: 4. The DNA of the CDR3 is TGTGCCAGCAGTAAGCGGGAGCCCGAGACCCAGTACTCC. Translation gives CASSKREPETQYS.

This clonotype was observed many times. The chain recombines TRBV6-2 or TRBV6-3 with TRBJ2-7; D might be TRBD1 (6 bases). CDR3 length: 13 residues. Germline loops: CDR1 MNHEY, CDR2 SVGEGT. Trimming left V 7 bases short and J 3 bases short, with 13 bases between. CDR3 DNA: TGTGCCAGCACTATGACAGGAGTCTACGAGCAGTACTTC. Amino acids: CASTMTGVYEQYF.

This clonotype was picked up a small number of times. The chain is built from TRBV20-1 and TRBJ1-6; unclear D gene. This CDR3 spans 16 amino acids. The ends were cut back, 0 bases at V and 0 bases at J, with 9 bases in the middle. Germline V gives CDR1 DFQATT, CDR2 SNEGSKA (reference sequence). Written as DNA, the CDR3 is TGCAGTGCTAGAGACATCCTTAGCTCCTATAATTCACCCCTCCACTTT. Translating it yields CSARDILSSYNSPLHF.

This clonotype has at least ten counts. This rearrangement joins TRBV28 to TRBJ1-5; possibly TRBD1 for D (6 bases). V was trimmed by 7 bases and J by 3 bases, leaving 16 bases between them. The CDR3 has 15 residues. CDR1 MDHEN and CDR2 SYDVKM come from the germline V gene. The chain's CDR3 is CASKFLDSPNQPQHF. The CDR3 bases are TGTGCCAGCAAGTTCCTGGACAGTCCCAATCAGCCCCAGCATTTT.

The DNA of the CDR3 is TGTGCCAGTAGTATTCCCGGTGACGGCTGGACTTTGAACACCGGGGAGCTGTTTTTT. Residues: CASSIPGDGWTLNTGELFF. The chain uses TRBV19 and TRBJ2-2; maybe TRBD2 (5 bases). Germline V gives CDR1 LNHDA, CDR2 SQIVND (reference sequence). CDR3 size: 19 residues. Trimming stripped 3 bases from V and 1 base from J, with 21 bases between.

CDR3 in amino acids: CSSSFGSDTQYF. The CDR3 nucleotides read TGCAGCTCCAGCTTTGGGTCAGATACGCAGTATTTT. V usage is TRBV20-1 and J usage is TRBJ2-3; D is ambiguous. The CDR3 spans 12 residues. Germline V gene sequence: CDR1 DFQATT, CDR2 SNEGSKA (reference sequence).

This clonotype appeared many times. The chain joins TRBV27 to TRBJ1-2; D might be TRBD1 (5 bases). The germline V gene encodes CDR1 MNHEY and CDR2 SMNVEV (reference sequence). The CDR3 is 16 residues long. The ends were cut back, 3 bases at V and 4 bases at J, with 18 bases in the middle. CDR3: CASSFSLAGRGYGYTF. DNA of the CDR3: TGTGCCAGCAGTTTTTCCCTGGCAGGGCGGGGCTATGGCTACACCTTC.

This clonotype was observed a handful of times. Being one base from a much bigger clone, this may be a read error. The chain's CDR3 is CVSSYDRGGYGYTF. CDR3 bases: TGTGTCAGCAGTTACGACAGGGGTGGCTATGGCTACACCTTC. This chain uses TRBV27 with TRBJ1-2, with 8 bases lining up with TRBD1. The CDR3 sequence is 14 residues long. The germline CDR1 and CDR2 sequences are MNHEY and SMNVEV (reference sequence).

This clonotype was seen at least ten times. The genes are TRBV27 and TRBJ2-7; D is perhaps TRBD1 (5 bases). V was trimmed by 5 bases and J by 0 bases, leaving 14 bases between them. CDR3 length: 15 residues. Germline values: CDR1 MNHEY, CDR2 SMNVEV (reference sequence). In DNA, the CDR3 is TGTGCCAGCAGTCCCCTCGTCCAGGGCTCCTACGAGCAGTACTTC. It encodes CASSPLVQGSYEQYF.

This clonotype was counted once. A read error may produce the germline difference seen at one junction end. The chain is built from TRBV28 and TRBJ1-5; D call uncertain. CDR1 is MDHEN and CDR2 is SYDVKM in the germline V gene. The CDR3 is made up of 12 amino acids. Written as DNA, the CDR3 is TGTGCCAGTAGTTTGACCAATCAGCCCAAGCATTTT. Translating it yields CASSLTNQPKHF.

This clonotype has ten or more counts. The chain has TRBV6-2 or TRBV6-3 and TRBJ2-1, with TRBD2 matching 9 bases. After removal of 3 bases from V and 6 bases from J, the junction contained 3 bases not matched to a gene. In germline, CDR1 is MNHEY, CDR2 SVGEGT. The CDR3 is 14 residues long. The CDR3 sequence: CASSYISGSNEQFF. The CDR3 nucleotides read TGTGCCAGCAGTTATATTAGCGGGAGCAATGAGCAGTTCTTC.

This clonotype showed up just a few times. The DNA of the CDR3 is TGTGCCAGCAGCCAGGGGGGTCTCACTGAAGCTTTCTTT. It encodes CASSQGGLTEAFF. The chain is built from TRBV12-3 or TRBV12-4 and TRBJ1-1, with TRBD1 matching 7 bases. V dropped 6 bases and J dropped 4; count of bases not matched to a gene: 5. The CDR3 loop spans 13 amino acids.

This clonotype was found many times. The chain combines TRBV15 with TRBJ2-1, with D tentatively TRBD2 (8 bases). V was pared by 4 bases and J by 0 bases, with 16 bases between. The CDR3 is 17 residues long. CDR1 is LNHNV and CDR2 is YYDKDF in the germline V gene (reference sequence). CDR3 coding DNA: TGTGCCACCAGCATGCTCGGGGGGGACAGCTCCTACAATGAGCAGTTCTTC. It codes for CATSMLGGDSSYNEQFF.

This clonotype has only a few counts. The chain combines TRBV2 with TRBJ1-3; 8 bases map to TRBD1. V lost 3 bases and J lost 2; bases outside the gene matches: 6. The CDR3 loop spans 16 amino acids. CDR1 is SNHLY, CDR2 FYNNEI, per germline. The CDR3 nucleotides read TGTGCCAGCAGTGACAGGGGGCTTCGGGCTGGAAACACCATATATTTT. Translated, it gives CASSDRGLRAGNTIYF. Using reference TRBV2 and TRBJ1-3 for the parts outside the CDR3, the full variable domain is EPEVTQTPSHQVTQMGQEVILRCVPISNHLYFYWYRQILGQKVEFLVSFYNNEISEKSEIFDDQFSVERPDGSNFTLKIRSTKLEDSAMYFCASSDRGLRAGNTIYFGEGSWLTVV.

V is TRBV5-1 and J is TRBJ2-7, with D perhaps TRBD1 (6 bases). Germline CDR1 reads SGHRS; CDR2 reads YFSETQ. V dropped 2 bases and J dropped 3 bases, with 12 bases sitting between them. This CDR3 spans 14 amino acids. The CDR3 sequence: CASSFVGGDYEQYF. CDR3 DNA sequence: TGCGCCAGCAGCTTTGTAGGGGGAGACTACGAGCAGTACTTC.

The rearrangement links TRBV29-1 to TRBJ1-2; 10 positions agree with TRBD1. This CDR3 region has 12 residues. Germline CDR1 reads SQVTM; CDR2 reads ANQGSEA. V shed 3 bases and J 6 bases; nucleotides not matched to a gene: 1. CDR3 sequence: CSVDGTGDGYTF. Here the CDR3 DNA reads TGCAGCGTTGACGGGACAGGGGATGGCTACACCTTC.

V and J are TRBV7-2 and TRBJ2-1; D ambiguous. The CDR3 runs 16 residues. The germline V gene encodes CDR1 SGHTA and CDR2 FQGNSA. Trimming left V 1 base short and J 0 bases short, with 10 bases between. The CDR3 is CASSLVPILSYNEQFF. The CDR3 nucleotides read TGTGCCAGCAGCTTAGTGCCCATCCTCTCCTACAATGAGCAGTTCTTC.

This clonotype occurred once. The chain employs TRBV19 and TRBJ2-4; 10 positions agree with TRBD2. The trim removed 3 bases at V and 2 bases at J, leaving 13 bases unmatched. The CDR3 consists of 19 residues. CDR1 and CDR2 (germline): LNHDA, SQIVND (reference sequence). The CDR3 bases are TGTGCCAGTAGTATTCCCAGCGGGAGGGAGTTCGGTCCCAAAAACATTCAGTACTTC. Amino acid sequence: CASSIPSGREFGPKNIQYF.